Below, one T cell receptor (beta chain) is given with its context. Its specificity is unknown. This record belongs to a study of CXCR3-negative and CXCR3-positive naive CD8 T cells. Preparation of TRB cDNA libraries relied on 5' RACE carrying UMI labels. Each CDR3 protein gets one entry in TCRdb, which reprocessed the 5' RACE reads and gives no DNA. In all, the sample yields roughly 100,000 distinct CDR3 sequences. The CDR3 has 12 amino acids. Germline lookup yields CDR1 LNHNV and CDR2 YYDKDF (reference sequence). The study, taken as a whole, reports: Comparison of naive cells showed more hydrophobic TRB CDR3s in CXCR3-positive than in CXCR3-negative naive cells. Naive CXCR3-negative cells resembled naive CXCR3-positive cells in TRBV-TRBJ usage; memory cells differed.

The clonotype was recovered from a human donor in good health. Some clones in this sample may be carry-over from other donors' samples. Sequencing input: naive CXCR3- CD8+ T cells from blood. The subset denotes: CD45RO-CCR7+CD27+CD95- naive CD8+ T cells lacking CXCR3 (TNR3-). V is TRBV15 and J is TRBJ1-1; lacking DNA, the TRBD1 call made by TCRdb goes unchecked. CDR3 sequence: CATSSAGEPAFF.